This T cell receptor beta chain was recorded in a study of graft-versus-host responses after intestinal transplantation. Study-level results: Detection of GvH clones occurred in recipient marrow, and some had their first appearance in ileum or blood.

Processing of graft tissue released intraepithelial and lamina propria lymphocytes. This clone was detected a few times. Its matching antigen is unknown. Using immunoSEQ multiplex PCR, the repertoire was profiled, and TCRdb retains in-frame clones only, with some absent. The sample gives several thousand clones, more than 60% of which show up once; 20% is in the top ten. Sequencing used ileum tissue, obtained approximately 35 weeks after intestinal transplantation. The source of this sequence is a human patient who received an intestinal transplant, so some T cells may come from the graft donor.

The CDR3 sequence: CASSLDHGAYNEQFF. CDR3 bases: TGTGCCAGCAGCTTAGATCACGGGGCTTACAATGAGCAGTTCTTC. V is TRBV7-3 and J is TRBJ2-1; D is possibly TRBD1 or TRBD2 (5 bases each). The CDR3 totals 15 residues. V was shortened by 2 bases and J by 4 bases, with 12 bases between the two germline ends. Germline V gene sequence: CDR1 SGHTA, CDR2 FQGTGA. Full variable domain (missing parts from reference TRBV7-3 and TRBJ2-1): GAGVSQTPSNKVTEKGKYVELRCDPISGHTALYWYRQSLGQGPEFLIYFQGTGAADDSGLPNDRFFAVRPEGSVSTLKIQRTERGDSAVYLCASSLDHGAYNEQFFGPGTRLTVL.